Sequencing of this TCR beta chain was carried out in a study of identical twins (TCRdb year 2016). As for the study more broadly: To test whether fetal clonotypes persist, the study used deep sequencing on TCR alpha and beta repertoires from monozygotic twins, unrelated adults of various ages, and cord blood. To rule out contamination, replicate twin experiments were performed at different times with different library preparation protocols.

Library preparation employed 5' RACE. The reads were generated on an Illumina HiSeq 2000. A universal primer binding site was added through template switching, and the final cDNA carried a unique molecular identifier so that TCR cDNA molecules could be counted accurately. First-strand cDNA for TCR alpha and beta chains was synthesized from specific primers in the conserved constant-segment region. To control for contamination, each cDNA library was double barcoded with a SMART-Mk sample barcode plus Illumina barcodes. Two successive PCR steps introduced TruSeq adapter sequences along with Illumina sample barcodes. TCR alpha and beta cDNA libraries were sequenced on the Illumina HiSeq platform with custom primers. As for the original processing: Unique molecular identifiers were extracted from raw reads with MiGEC, and CDR3 positions were determined with MiXCR. Recombination models were inferred per individual with the repgenHMM and IGoR tools using an EM algorithm. Shared clonotype analysis was performed with the tcR package in R, normalizing sharing by the product of cloneset sizes. Out-of-frame nonproductive sequences were analyzed to study raw recombination free of thymic and clonal selection effects. TCRdb's own reprocessing of the public reads used fastp at Q25 and MiXCR and kept productive beta chains. Identical CDR3 protein sequences are pooled into one entry, listed with their most common genes and DNA. These V and J calls derive from TCRdb rather than the authors' analysis. Here the sample has roughly 1.6 million distinct CDR3 sequences; about 32% occur a single time. The top ten clones comprise approximately 0.29% of the sample.

In the germline V gene, CDR1 corresponds to SGHAT and CDR2 to FQNNGV. Measured from the cysteine to the phenylalanine, the CDR3 is 14 residues long. This entry keeps only the CDR3 DNA: 42 bases, framed from base 1. V is pruned by 5 bases and J by 3 bases, leaving 4 bases of the junction without a gene match. This clonotype came up a few times. The antigen it recognizes is unknown. No much larger clone is present one base from it, and per-base qualities are unavailable. Study-wide conclusions, independent of this receptor: In beta out-of-frame sequences, excess twin sharing was weaker, because having fewer shared sequences lowered the signal-to-noise ratio. Compared with coincidental sharing between unrelated individuals, out-of-frame TCR alpha sequences shared between twins showed an excess of sequences with low generation probability. Invariant T cells such as MAIT and iNKT could partly confound zero-insertion analyses, although diverse VJ usage argued against such confounding for most clonotypes. Because the same donors could not be followed over many years, the conclusions depended on cross-sectional statistical analysis. Abundant cord blood beta clonotypes had fewer insertions, young adult naive repertoires showed a similar but weaker trend, and memory repertoires showed no such trend. In monozygotic twins, recombination models systematically underestimated out-of-frame TCR alpha sharing, but the models matched the sharing seen between unrelated individuals.

Every donor was a healthy Caucasian. The sequenced sample was cord blood. The chain links TRBV11-2 with TRBJ2-7, with TRBD1 matching 10 junction bases. The TCR was taken from a newborn girl in good health. CDR3 loop: CASSLDRGVYEQYF. In nucleotide form, the sequence is TGTGCCAGCAGCCTGGACAGGGGGGTCTACGAGCAGTACTTC. The CDR3, completed at both ends by the reference TRBV11-2 and TRBJ2-7 genes, gives the full variable domain EAGVAQSPRYKIIEKRQSVAFWCNPISGHATLYWYQQILGQGPKLLIQFQNNGVVDDSQLPKDRFSAERLKGVDSTLKIQPAKLEDSAVYLCASSLDRGVYEQYFGPGTRLTVT.